This is a list of T cell receptor beta chains from one sample in a study of response to subunit inactivated influenza vaccine. MiXCR was run by TCRdb on the RT-PCR reads, yielding one entry per CDR3 protein. Of 500,000 to 600,000 distinct CDR3 sequences listed, 6.5% to 8% are singletons. The starting material was PBMCs from blood, obtained around 25 months after vaccination. Every receptor here comes from a man aged 50 to 69 who received an inactivated influenza vaccine. Both conserved end residues are part of each CDR3. Each record gives: clone size, D gene, V gene, J gene, CDR3 protein, CDR3 DNA. A D gene is named only where the DNA matches it firmly. The size of a clone is reported for some rows only, either as once, few or many, or as a class for expanded clones.

many	NA	TRBV11-2	TRBJ2-3	CASSLGAVIHKGTDTQYF	TGTGCCAGCAGCTTAGGTGCGGTTATCCATAAGGGCACAGATACGCAGTATTTT
few	TRBD2	TRBV12-3/TRBV12-4	TRBJ2-7	CASSLSTSTYEQYF	TGTGCCAGCAGTTTATCGACTAGCACCTACGAGCAGTACTTC
NA	NA	TRBV6-2/TRBV6-3	TRBJ2-1	CASSPRLHNEQFF	TGTGCCAGCAGTCCCCGATTACACAATGAGCAGTTCTTC
NA	TRBD2	TRBV4-1	TRBJ2-5	CASSRTTSRVPETQYF	TGCGCCAGCAGTCGAACGACTAGCAGGGTACCAGAGACCCAGTACTTC
NA	TRBD1	TRBV12-5	TRBJ2-5	CASGLGDRGRGETQYF	TGTGCTAGTGGTTTGGGGGACAGGGGGCGCGGGGAGACCCAGTACTTC
few	TRBD1	TRBV20-1	TRBJ1-6	CSATDRRAYNSPLHF	TGCAGTGCTACGGACAGGAGGGCCTATAATTCACCCCTCCACTTT
many	NA	TRBV29-1	TRBJ2-5	CSVANRSQETQYF	TGCAGCGTTGCTAACAGATCCCAAGAGACCCAGTACTTC
NA	NA	TRBV12-3/TRBV12-4	TRBJ1-2	CASSLKGMYGVYTF	TGTGCCAGCAGTTTGAAAGGGATGTACGGAGTCTACACCTTC
few	TRBD2	TRBV7-2	TRBJ2-2	CASNRGRGTGELFF	TGTGCCAGCAACCGAGGGAGGGGCACCGGGGAGCTGTTTTTT
NA	TRBD1	TRBV29-1	TRBJ2-7	CSVEGRGLGEQYF	TGCAGCGTTGAGGGCAGGGGGCTTGGCGAGCAGTACTTC
few	NA	TRBV4-3	TRBJ2-1	CASSQAGPGHYNEQFF	TGCGCCAGCAGCCAAGCAGGACCGGGCCACTACAATGAGCAGTTCTTC
many	TRBD1	TRBV7-9	TRBJ2-1	CASSLGDRLTYNEQFF	TGTGCCAGCAGCTTAGGGGACAGGCTAACCTACAATGAGCAGTTCTTC
few	TRBD1	TRBV7-6	TRBJ2-7	CASSLGVGGGEQYF	TGTGCCAGCAGCTTAGGAGTAGGGGGCGGCGAGCAGTACTTC
few	NA	TRBV4-2	TRBJ2-2	CASSPYDTGELFF	TGTGCCAGCAGCCCCTATGACACCGGGGAGCTGTTTTTT
NA	TRBD2	TRBV11-3	TRBJ2-5	CASSQRAGGETQYF	TGTGCCAGCAGCCAGCGGGCGGGAGGGGAGACCCAGTACTTC
many	NA	TRBV15	TRBJ2-3	CATSRDPTDTQYF	TGTGCCACCAGCAGAGATCCCACAGATACGCAGTATTTT
NA	NA	TRBV7-2	TRBJ1-1	CASSPQGPPTEAFF	TGTGCCAGCAGCCCGCAGGGACCCCCTACTGAAGCTTTCTTT